The clone carrying this T cell receptor (beta chain) was picked up one time. This CDR3 region has 19 residues. Germline V gene sequence: CDR1 SGHRS, CDR2 YFSETQ. With V trimmed by 1 base and J by 4 bases, 15 bases remained unmatched. The source of the sample is a study of blood T cell repertoires in COVID-19. Sequencing was performed with immunoSEQ multiplex PCR; in TCRdb, only in-frame clones are kept and a portion is missing. The sample has about 440,000 clones, about 91% seen once; the top ten hold over 10%. Sequencing input: peripheral blood. The source of this sequence is a woman in her fifties or sixties with COVID-19, enrolled during active disease. The chain couples TRBV5-1 to TRBJ2-3, with 10 bases identical to TRBD1. CDR3 nucleotide sequence: TGCGCCAGCAGCTTGTCTTTTGTTTTCGGGACAGGGGACGCAGATACGCAGTATTTT. Its protein is CASSLSFVFGTGDADTQYF.